Sequencing of this T cell receptor (beta chain) was carried out in a study of shared clonotypes between healthy human individuals. Study-wide findings and caveats: Richness estimates generally favored naive over memory subsets. Some naive CD4 clonotypes, roughly 5%, turned up in common across a handful of donors. Clonotypes which were not shared had lower generation probabilities than clonotypes that all four donors shared.

Germline V CDR1 and CDR2: SGHRS, YFSETQ. Losses at the gene ends were 4 bases for V and 15 bases for J; bases not matched to a gene: 10. This CDR3 has 12 residues. For this clone: Its matching antigen is unknown.

Partitioning of CD4+ cells yielded a CD45RA+ naive subset and a CD45RA-negative memory subset. The protocol was immunoSEQ multiplex PCR, while the TCRdb copy is restricted to in-frame clones and leaves out a portion. The top ten hold about 0.4% of the sample, which has approximately 1.5 million clones, about 98.5% seen once. Sequences were obtained from naive CD4+ T cells sorted from blood. As for subset: CD45RA+ positively selected. This clonotype was sampled from a man in his thirties or forties in good health. This chain joins TRBV5-1 and TRBJ2-1; 7 bases fit TRBD1. The CDR3: CASSPTTGVPFF. CDR3 DNA sequence: TGCGCCAGCAGCCCTACAACAGGGGTGCCGTTCTTC.